These 23 T cell receptor beta chains share one sample of origin, sequenced in a study of blood T cells in healthy people across ages. A second PCR of 7 to 11 cycles used a sample-barcoded 5' primer and a J-beta primer mix. TCRdb re-called the 5' RACE reads with MiXCR, one entry per CDR3 protein. The sample contains approximately 800,000 distinct CDR3 sequences, around three fifths of which appear only once. Sequencing was performed on blood. The receptors were sampled from a man aged 35 to 55 in good health.

The chain is built from TRBV12-1 and TRBJ2-7; TRBD2, as called in the table, went unchecked against the DNA. TRBV12-1 is noted as a pseudogene. This CDR3 contains 18 residues. CDR3 residues: CASSFFERGLAPSYEQYF. As DNA, the CDR3 is TGTGCCAGCAGCTTTTTCGAACGGGGGCTAGCGCCTTCCTACGAGCAGTACTTC.

The chain joins TRBV10-2 to TRBJ2-4; 9 positions agree with TRBD2. The V segment lost 3 bases and the J segment 6 bases; nucleotides outside the gene matches: 6. This CDR3 is built from 15 residues. CDR1 WSHSY and CDR2 SAAADI come from the germline V gene. CDR3 in DNA: TGCGCCAGCAGTGATCTAGCGGGGACAAGAAACATTCAGTACTTC. It translates to CASSDLAGTRNIQYF.

This clonotype occurred a few times. The CDR3, as DNA: TGCGCCAGCAGCCCAACTGCTGCGGGGGTGTCGGTCGGCTACACCTTC. Protein sequence: CASSPTAAGVSVGYTF. The rearrangement joins TRBV4-1 to TRBJ1-2; perhaps TRBD1 as D (5 bases). V lost 4 bases and J lost 8, with 23 bases in between. This CDR3 has 16 amino acids. In germline, CDR1 is MGHRA, CDR2 YSYEKL.

The gene calls are TRBV11-2 and TRBJ2-5, with 11 bases matching TRBD1. The tail of the sequence fits TRBJ2-7 better, so the J call may be wrong. Per the germline V gene, CDR1 is SGHAT and CDR2 is FQNNGV. CDR3 size: 15 residues. The CDR3 DNA reads as TGTGCCAGCAGACGGACAGGGGGCGCATGGTACGAGCAGTACTTC. As protein: CASRRTGGAWYEQYF.

This clonotype was found once. The CDR3 here is CASRTSGGTQYF. CDR3 DNA sequence: TGTGCCAGCAGAACTAGCGGGGGCACGCAGTATTTT. The chain links TRBV6-2 or TRBV6-3 to TRBJ2-3, with 11 bases identical to TRBD2. The CDR3 has 12 residues. Unmatched junction bases numbered 2, after V lost 6 bases and J lost 9 bases. Germline CDR1 is MNHEY and CDR2 is SVGEGT.

The chain uses TRBV2 and TRBJ2-1; D is unclear. The V end lost 1 base, the J end lost 2 bases, and 3 bases lay between the germline ends. Germline assignment: CDR1 SNHLY and CDR2 FYNNEI. The CDR3 loop spans 13 amino acids. The CDR3 bases are TGTGCCAGCAGTGAAGGAACCTACAATGAGCAGTTCTTC. Encoded protein: CASSEGTYNEQFF.

This rearrangement joins TRBV20-1 to TRBJ2-5, with 14 bases identical to TRBD2. This CDR3 comprises 16 residues. Trimming at V came to 3 bases and at J to 4 bases, leaving 7 bases not matched to a gene. In germline, CDR1 is DFQATT, CDR2 SNEGSKA (reference sequence). For the CDR3, the DNA is TGCAGTGCTAGGGGGAGGACTAGCGGGAGGTCAGAGACCCAGTACTTC. This encodes CSARGRTSGRSETQYF.

This clonotype was counted a single time. V usage is TRBV6-6 and J usage is TRBJ2-1; TRBD1 matches at 8 bases. The J segment lost 5 bases and the V segment lost 6 bases, leaving 15 bases of the junction unmatched. In germline, CDR1 is MNHNY, CDR2 SVGAGI (reference sequence). The CDR3 covers 17 residues. Here the CDR3 reads CASSPIATGVQDNEQFF. Written as DNA, the CDR3 is TGTGCCAGCAGCCCCATAGCGACAGGGGTGCAAGACAATGAGCAGTTCTTC.

The chain is built from TRBV4-3 and TRBJ2-7; D call uncertain. The CDR3 runs 13 residues. The V gene's germline CDR1 is LGHNA and CDR2 YSLEER. V was cut by 0 bases and J by 2 bases, with 5 bases left in between. For the CDR3, the DNA is TGCGCCAGCAGCCAAGAACGGACCTACGAGCAGTACTTC. It is translated as CASSQERTYEQYF.

In its sample, this clonotype was seen a few times. The rearrangement joins TRBV3-1 to TRBJ1-2; D may be TRBD1 (6 bases). Germline loops: CDR1 LGHDT, CDR2 YNNKEL (reference sequence). This CDR3 comprises 14 residues. V was cut by 3 bases and J by 3 bases, with 11 bases left in between. CDR3 protein: CASSQGRGDYGYTF. In nucleotides, the CDR3 is TGTGCCAGCAGCCAGGGTAGGGGGGACTATGGCTACACCTTC. Supplemented by reference TRBV3-1 and TRBJ1-2, the full variable domain reads DTAVSQTPKYLVTQMGNDKSIKCEQNLGHDTMYWYKQDSKKFLKIMFSYNNKELIINETVPNRFSPKSPDKAHLNLHINSLELGDSAVYFCASSQGRGDYGYTFGSGTRLTVV.

In this sample, this clonotype turned up a few times. The chain is built from TRBV6-5 and TRBJ2-5; the D gene is possibly TRBD1 (5 bases). Trimming stripped 0 bases from V and 3 bases from J, with 14 bases between. The length of the CDR3 is 16 residues. Per germline, CDR1 MNHEY and CDR2 SVGAGI. The CDR3 DNA sequence: TGTGCCAGCAGTTACTCGATTTCTACAGGAAAAGAGACCCAGTACTTC. This codes for CASSYSISTGKETQYF.

The chain couples TRBV5-1 to TRBJ2-3; no definite D call. V lost 0 bases and J 0 bases, leaving 14 bases between the germline ends. The CDR3 is 17 amino acids. Germline-derived CDR1 and CDR2 are SGHRS and YFSETQ. CDR3 region: CASSLGNKFSSTDTQYF. CDR3 DNA sequence: TGCGCCAGCAGCTTGGGTAACAAATTCTCTAGCACAGATACGCAGTATTTT.

This clonotype was picked up one time. The rearrangement uses TRBV5-5 and TRBJ2-3; no definite D call. This CDR3 has 13 amino acids. Germline lookup yields CDR1 SGHKS and CDR2 YYEKEE (reference sequence). Trimming left V 4 bases short and J 6 bases short, with 12 bases between. This CDR3 reads CASSPTHWDTQYF. The CDR3 nucleotides read TGTGCCAGCAGCCCTACCCATTGGGATACGCAGTATTTT.

V is TRBV12-3 or TRBV12-4 and J is TRBJ2-4, with TRBD2 matching 7 bases. The CDR3 is 15 residues long. V was clipped by 6 bases and J by 3 bases; unmatched bases: 8. CDR3 bases: TGTGCCAGCAGAGGAGCGGGATTTGACAAAAACATTCAGTACTTC. Translating it yields CASRGAGFDKNIQYF.

The genes are TRBV20-1 and TRBJ2-1; no reliable D call. V lost 6 bases, J lost 7 bases, and 19 bases lay in between. This CDR3 region has 14 residues. The V gene's germline CDR1 is DFQATT and CDR2 SNEGSKA (reference sequence). CDR3 residues: CSARHAQRANEQFF. The CDR3 bases are TGCAGTGCCCGGCATGCTCAGCGTGCAAATGAGCAGTTCTTC.

This clonotype showed up just once. This chain connects TRBV7-9 to TRBJ2-5, with D maybe TRBD2 (6 bases). Per germline, CDR1 SEHNR and CDR2 FQNEAQ (reference sequence). V dropped 5 bases and J dropped 11 bases, with 24 bases sitting between them. This CDR3 has 15 residues. CDR3 DNA: TGTGCCAGCAGCCAAGTGGGACGGGAGCTGGTGGAGCAGTACTTC. Translated: CASSQVGRELVEQYF.

The V gene is TRBV6-2 or TRBV6-3, the J gene TRBJ2-1; D is unclear. The J call is uncertain, as TRBJ2-7 better fits the DNA end. CDR3 length: 13 residues. Germline assignment: CDR1 MNHEY and CDR2 SVGEGT. The CDR3 DNA follows: TGTGCCAGCAGTTACTTATCCAACTACGAGCAGTACTTC. Translating gives CASSYLSNYEQYF.

This rearrangement joins TRBV28 to TRBJ2-3; 7 bases align to TRBD1. The V gene end was trimmed by 8 bases and the J gene end by 5 bases; junction bases not matched to a gene: 10. The CDR3 has 14 amino acids. Germline CDR1 MDHEN, CDR2 SYDVKM. This chain's CDR3 is CASQPGQTRDTQYF. The CDR3 DNA follows: TGTGCCAGCCAACCGGGACAGACTCGAGATACGCAGTATTTT. Looking up the rest from reference TRBV28 and TRBJ2-3 gives the full variable domain: DVKVTQSSRYLVKRTGEKVFLECVQDMDHENMFWYRQDPGLGLRLIYFSYDVKMKEKGDIPEGYSVSREKKERFSLILESASTNQTSMYLCASQPGQTRDTQYFGPGTRLTVL.

The V call is TRBV12-3 or TRBV12-4, the J call TRBJ1-5; 9 bases are shared with TRBD1. The CDR3 contains 15 residues. Trimming cost V 5 bases and J 9 bases; bases outside gene matches: 11. The CDR3 reads CASSSPGQGLLPQHF. The CDR3 DNA reads TGTGCCAGCAGTAGCCCGGGACAGGGATTATTGCCCCAGCATTTT.

This chain uses TRBV24-1 with TRBJ2-1; the match to TRBD2 covers 14 bases. This CDR3 has 19 residues. Germline V gene sequence: CDR1 KGHDR, CDR2 SFDVKD. V shed 3 bases and J 2 bases; nucleotides not matched to a gene: 8. CDR3 in amino acids: CATSDRPGTSGGAYNEQFF. CDR3 in DNA: TGTGCCACCAGTGATCGTCCCGGGACTAGCGGGGGAGCCTACAATGAGCAGTTCTTC.

V gene TRBV20-1 combines with J gene TRBJ1-2; the match to TRBD1 covers 7 bases. CDR3 size: 13 residues. Germline lookup yields CDR1 DFQATT and CDR2 SNEGSKA (reference sequence). The J segment lost 5 bases and the V segment lost 3 bases, leaving 6 bases of the junction unmatched. The CDR3 loop reads CSASSGTAYGYTF. Written as DNA, the CDR3 is TGCAGTGCTAGTAGTGGGACAGCTTATGGCTACACCTTC.

The chain uses TRBV6-2 or TRBV6-3 and TRBJ1-5; TRBD1 agrees at 9 bases. This CDR3 comprises 15 residues. CDR1 and CDR2 (germline): MNHEY, SVGEGT. The V gene end was trimmed by 5 bases and the J gene end by 10 bases; junction bases not matched to a gene: 12. For the CDR3, the DNA is TGTGCCAGCAGTCCCGGGACAGGGACGGTGGGTCCCCAGCATTTT. Translated: CASSPGTGTVGPQHF.

J is TRBJ1-5 and V is TRBV9; D might be TRBD1 (6 bases). This CDR3 has 14 amino acids. V lost 3 bases to trimming and J lost 3 bases, with 10 bases between them. Germline V gene lookup returns CDR1 SGDLS and CDR2 YYNGEE. The chain's CDR3 is CASSATGTNQPQHF. The CDR3 DNA is TGTGCCAGCAGCGCCACAGGGACCAATCAGCCCCAGCATTTT.